The rows below give T cell receptor beta chains drawn from one sample of a study of spatial heterogeneity in lung cancer. Each CDR3 protein is one row after TCRdb ran MiXCR on the 5' RACE reads. The sample lists about 12,000 distinct CDR3 sequences, 6.2% occurring once. Sequenced material: normal lung tissue next to the tumor, taken at surgery. The source of these receptors is a male donor with early-stage non-small cell lung cancer. Each CDR3 is given with its conserved first and last residue. The order of the fields is V gene, clone size, J gene, CDR3 length, D gene, CDR3 DNA, CDR3 protein. A D gene is named only where the DNA matches it firmly. Not every row has a clone size; where given, it reads once, few, many or a size class.

>TRBV20-1|many|TRBJ1-5|14|.
TGCAGTGCTAGAGATCTACAGGGAGATCAGCCCCAGCATTTT
CSARDLQGDQPQHF
>TRBV3-1|many|TRBJ2-1|15|.
TGTGCCAGCAGCTCCGGAGTACTCTCCTACAATGAGCAGTTCTTC
CASSSGVLSYNEQFF
>TRBV18|many|TRBJ2-7|14|TRBD2
TGTGCCAGCTCACCAGGACTAGCGGCCTACGAGCAGTACTTC
CASSPGLAAYEQYF
>TRBV4-2|many|TRBJ2-7|17|TRBD1
TGTGCCAGCAGCCAATACCAACAGGGGGCCGACTCCTACGAGCAGTACTTC
CASSQYQQGADSYEQYF
>TRBV29-1|.|TRBJ2-7|12|.
TGCAGCGCCAGGGCTCGGAACTACGAGCAGTACTTC
CSARARNYEQYF
>TRBV2|many|TRBJ2-1|15|TRBD2
TGTGCCAGCAGTCCGACTAGCGGGTGGACCTCTGAGCAGTTCTTC
CASSPTSGWTSEQFF
>TRBV20-1|many|TRBJ2-7|13|.
TGCAGTGCTCTCCGGGACGGCTCCTACGAGCAGTACTTC
CSALRDGSYEQYF
>TRBV20-1|many|TRBJ2-7|13|.
TGCAGTGCTAGGGGGGGTCTGTTTTGGGAGCAGTACTTC
CSARGGLFWEQYF
>TRBV7-8|medium-sized|TRBJ2-7|13|TRBD2
TGTGCCAGCAGCTTACTAGCGGACTACGAGCAGTACTTC
CASSLLADYEQYF
>TRBV6-1|.|TRBJ1-2|13|.
TGTGCCAGCAGTCAAACCGGGACGGGAAGCTACACCTTC
CASSQTGTGSYTF
>TRBV20-1|few|TRBJ2-7|14|.
TGCAGTGCTAGTCCTAGACTGACACTCTACGAGCAGTACTTC
CSASPRLTLYEQYF
>TRBV30|medium-sized|TRBJ2-7|13|TRBD1
TGTGCAGAGGGGGACAGGCGTTACTACGAGCAGTACTTC
CAEGDRRYYEQYF
>TRBV5-4|medium-sized|TRBJ2-2|15|.
TGTGCCAGCAGGATTGTACAGGGAAACACCGGGGAGCTGTTTTTT
CASRIVQGNTGELFF
>TRBV20-1|many|TRBJ2-2|17|TRBD2
TGCAGTGCTAGAGATGAACTAGCGGGAGATACAAACGGGGAGCTGTTTTTT
CSARDELAGDTNGELFF
>TRBV28|medium-sized|TRBJ1-5|12|.
TGTGCCAGCAGGGTGGGTAGTCAGCCCCAGCATTTT
CASRVGSQPQHF
>TRBV12-5|many|TRBJ2-1|13|TRBD2
TGTGCTAGTGACGGACTAGCGATCAATGAGCAGTTCTTC
CASDGLAINEQFF